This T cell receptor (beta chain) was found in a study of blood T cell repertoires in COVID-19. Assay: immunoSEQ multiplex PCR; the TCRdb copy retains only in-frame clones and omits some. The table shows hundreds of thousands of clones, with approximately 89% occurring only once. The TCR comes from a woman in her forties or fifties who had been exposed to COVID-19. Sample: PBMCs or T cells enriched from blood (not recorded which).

CDR3 DNA: TGTGCCAGCAGTGACCCCGGGGGGGTTGGTTCACCCCTCCACTTT. It specifies CASSDPGGVGSPLHF. This chain links TRBV25-1 with TRBJ1-6, with D perhaps matching TRBD1 (5 bases). V was trimmed by 3 bases and J by 9 bases, leaving 15 bases between them. Germline loops: CDR1 MGHDK, CDR2 SYGVNS. This CDR3 is 15 amino acids long.